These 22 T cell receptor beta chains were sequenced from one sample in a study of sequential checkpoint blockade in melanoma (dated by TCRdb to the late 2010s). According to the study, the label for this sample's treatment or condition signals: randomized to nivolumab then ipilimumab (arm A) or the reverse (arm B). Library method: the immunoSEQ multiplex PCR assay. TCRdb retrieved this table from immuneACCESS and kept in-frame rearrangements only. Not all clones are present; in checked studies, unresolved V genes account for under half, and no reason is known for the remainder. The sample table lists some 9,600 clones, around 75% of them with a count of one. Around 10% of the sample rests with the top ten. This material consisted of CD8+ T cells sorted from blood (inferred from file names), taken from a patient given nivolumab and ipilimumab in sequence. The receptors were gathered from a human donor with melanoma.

CDR3 bases: TGTGCCAGCAGTTACTCGAGAGGGGGGGCGGATGGCTACACCTTC. This translates into CASSYSRGGADGYTF. The rearrangement uses TRBV6-5 and TRBJ1-2, with D maybe TRBD1 (6 bases). With 0 bases removed from V and 6 bases from J, the gap between germline ends came to 14 bases. The CDR3 contains 15 residues. The germline V gene has CDR1 MNHEY and CDR2 SVGAGI.

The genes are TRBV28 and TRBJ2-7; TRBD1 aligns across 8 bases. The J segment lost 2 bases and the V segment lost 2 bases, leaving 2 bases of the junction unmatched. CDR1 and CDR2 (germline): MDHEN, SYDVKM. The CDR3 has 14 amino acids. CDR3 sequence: CASSLGRGPYEQYF. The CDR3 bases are TGTGCCAGCAGTTTAGGCAGGGGGCCCTACGAGCAGTACTTC.

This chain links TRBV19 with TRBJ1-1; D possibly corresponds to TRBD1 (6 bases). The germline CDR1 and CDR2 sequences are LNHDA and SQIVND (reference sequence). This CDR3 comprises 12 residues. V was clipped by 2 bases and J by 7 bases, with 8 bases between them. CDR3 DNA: TGTGCCAGTAGTATACAGGGGATTGAAGCTTTCTTT. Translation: CASSIQGIEAFF.

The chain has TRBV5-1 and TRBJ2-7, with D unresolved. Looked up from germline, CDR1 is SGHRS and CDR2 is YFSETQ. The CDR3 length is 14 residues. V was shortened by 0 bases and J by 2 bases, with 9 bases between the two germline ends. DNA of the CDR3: TGCGCCAGCAGCTTGGTCACCAGTACCTACGAGCAGTACTTC. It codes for CASSLVTSTYEQYF.

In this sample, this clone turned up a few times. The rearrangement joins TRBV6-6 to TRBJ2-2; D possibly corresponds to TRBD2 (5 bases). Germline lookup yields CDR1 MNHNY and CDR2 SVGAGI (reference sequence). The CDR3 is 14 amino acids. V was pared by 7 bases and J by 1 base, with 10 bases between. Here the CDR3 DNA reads TGTGCCAGCACCCTTAGCGAGAACACCGGGGAGCTGTTTTTT. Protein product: CASTLSENTGELFF.

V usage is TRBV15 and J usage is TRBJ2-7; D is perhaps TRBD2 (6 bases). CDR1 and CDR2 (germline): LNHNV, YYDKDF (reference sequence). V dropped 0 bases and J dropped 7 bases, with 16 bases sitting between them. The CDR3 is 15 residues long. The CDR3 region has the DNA TGTGCCACCAGCAGAGATCTCCAGGCCGGGGGTGAGCAGTACTTC. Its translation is CATSRDLQAGGEQYF. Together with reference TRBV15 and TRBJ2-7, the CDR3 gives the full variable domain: DAMVIQNPRYQVTQFGKPVTLSCSQTLNHNVMYWYQQKSSQAPKLLFHYYDKDFNNEADTPDNFQSRRPNTSFCFLDIRSPGLGDTAMYLCATSRDLQAGGEQYFGPGTRLTVT.

CDR3 loop: CASRAREASGHRNEQFF. The CDR3 DNA is TGTGCCAGTAGGGCCCGGGAGGCTAGCGGGCACCGCAATGAGCAGTTCTTC. The chain links TRBV19 to TRBJ2-1, with TRBD2 matching 8 bases. The germline gives CDR1 LNHDA, CDR2 SQIVND (reference sequence). Unmatched junction bases numbered 16, after V lost 6 bases and J lost 6 bases. CDR3 length: 17 amino acids.

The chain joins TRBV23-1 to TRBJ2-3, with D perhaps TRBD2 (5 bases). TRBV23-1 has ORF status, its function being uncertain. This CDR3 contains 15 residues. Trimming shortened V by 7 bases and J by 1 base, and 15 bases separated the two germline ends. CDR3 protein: CASTRAGTCTDTQYF. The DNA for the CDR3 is TGCGCCAGCACACGGGCGGGTACCTGCACAGATACGCAGTATTTT.

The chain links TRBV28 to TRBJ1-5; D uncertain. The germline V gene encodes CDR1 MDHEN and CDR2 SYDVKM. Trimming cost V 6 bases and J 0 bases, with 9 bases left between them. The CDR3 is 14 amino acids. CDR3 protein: CASRSGNSNQPQHF. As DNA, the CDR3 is TGTGCCAGCAGGTCGGGGAATAGCAATCAGCCCCAGCATTTT.

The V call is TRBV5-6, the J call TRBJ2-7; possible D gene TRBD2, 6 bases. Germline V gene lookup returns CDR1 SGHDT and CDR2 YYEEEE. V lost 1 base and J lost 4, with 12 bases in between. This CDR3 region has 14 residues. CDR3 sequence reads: CASSLYGGFYEQYF. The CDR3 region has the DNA TGTGCCAGCAGCTTGTACGGGGGATTTTACGAGCAGTACTTC.

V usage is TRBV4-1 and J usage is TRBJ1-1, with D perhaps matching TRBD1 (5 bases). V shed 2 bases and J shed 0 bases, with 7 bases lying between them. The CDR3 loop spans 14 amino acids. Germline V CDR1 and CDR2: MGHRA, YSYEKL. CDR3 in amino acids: CASSQMTVNTEAFF. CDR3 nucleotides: TGCGCCAGCAGCCAAATGACAGTGAACACTGAAGCTTTCTTT.

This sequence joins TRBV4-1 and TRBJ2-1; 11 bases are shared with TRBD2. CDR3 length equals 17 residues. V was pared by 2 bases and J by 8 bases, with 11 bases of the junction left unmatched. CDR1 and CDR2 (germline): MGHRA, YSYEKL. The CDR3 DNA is TGCGCCAGCAGCCAAAGCACCTTAGCGGGAGGGCTCGATGAGCAGTTCTTC. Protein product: CASSQSTLAGGLDEQFF.

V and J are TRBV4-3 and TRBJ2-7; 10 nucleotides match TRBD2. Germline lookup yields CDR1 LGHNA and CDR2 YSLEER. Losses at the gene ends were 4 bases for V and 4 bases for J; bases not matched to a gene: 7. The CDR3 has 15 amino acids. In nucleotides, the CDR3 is TGCGCCAGCAGCCCAACTAGCGGGATAGAGTACGAGCAGTACTTC. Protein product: CASSPTSGIEYEQYF.

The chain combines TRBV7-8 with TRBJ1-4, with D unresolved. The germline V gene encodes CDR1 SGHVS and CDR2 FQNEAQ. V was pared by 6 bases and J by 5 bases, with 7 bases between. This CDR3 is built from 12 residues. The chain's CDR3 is CASSLPNEKLFF. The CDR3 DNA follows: TGTGCCAGCAGTCTACCCAATGAAAAACTGTTTTTT. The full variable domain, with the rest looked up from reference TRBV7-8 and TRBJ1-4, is GAGVSQSPRYKVAKRGQDVALRCDPISGHVSLFWYQQALGQGPEFLTYFQNEAQLDKSGLPSDRFFAERPEGSVSTLKIQRTQQEDSAVYLCASSLPNEKLFFGSGTQLSVL.

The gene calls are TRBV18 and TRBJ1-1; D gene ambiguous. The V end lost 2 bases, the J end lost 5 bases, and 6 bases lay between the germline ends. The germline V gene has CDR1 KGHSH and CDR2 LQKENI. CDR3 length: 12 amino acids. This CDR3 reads CASSPAGTEAFF. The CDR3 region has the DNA TGTGCCAGCTCACCAGCGGGAACTGAAGCTTTCTTT.

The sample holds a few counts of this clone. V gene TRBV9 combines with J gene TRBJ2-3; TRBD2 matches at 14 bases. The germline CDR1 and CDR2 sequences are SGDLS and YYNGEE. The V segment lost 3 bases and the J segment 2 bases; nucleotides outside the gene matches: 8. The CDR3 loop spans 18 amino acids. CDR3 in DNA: TGTGCCAGCAGCGCCCTCGGGGGACTAGCGGGAGCCACAGATACGCAGTATTTT. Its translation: CASSALGGLAGATDTQYF. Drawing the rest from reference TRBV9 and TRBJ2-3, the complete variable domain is DSGVTQTPKHLITATGQRVTLRCSPRSGDLSVYWYQQSLDQGLQFLIQYYNGEERAKGNILERFSAQQFPDLHSELNLSSLELGDSALYFCASSALGGLAGATDTQYFGPGTRLTVL.

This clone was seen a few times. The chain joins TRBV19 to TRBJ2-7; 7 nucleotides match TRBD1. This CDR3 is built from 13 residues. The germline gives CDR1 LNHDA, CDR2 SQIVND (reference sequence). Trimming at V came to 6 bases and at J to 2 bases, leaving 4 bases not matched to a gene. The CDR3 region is CASSSGQTYEQYF. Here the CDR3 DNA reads TGTGCCAGTAGCTCGGGACAGACCTACGAGCAGTACTTC.

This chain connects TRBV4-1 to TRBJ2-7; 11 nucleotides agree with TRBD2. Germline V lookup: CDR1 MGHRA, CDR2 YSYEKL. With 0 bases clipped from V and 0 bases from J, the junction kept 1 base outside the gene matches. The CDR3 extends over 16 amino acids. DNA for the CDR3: TGCGCCAGCAGCCAAGAAACTAGCGGGAGCTCCTACGAGCAGTACTTC. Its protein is CASSQETSGSSYEQYF.

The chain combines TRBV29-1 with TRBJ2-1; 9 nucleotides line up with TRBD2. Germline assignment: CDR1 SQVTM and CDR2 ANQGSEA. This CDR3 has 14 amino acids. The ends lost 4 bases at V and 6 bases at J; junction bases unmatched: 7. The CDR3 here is CSVGGGLASNEQFF. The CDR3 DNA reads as TGCAGCGTTGGGGGGGGACTAGCAAGCAATGAGCAGTTCTTC.

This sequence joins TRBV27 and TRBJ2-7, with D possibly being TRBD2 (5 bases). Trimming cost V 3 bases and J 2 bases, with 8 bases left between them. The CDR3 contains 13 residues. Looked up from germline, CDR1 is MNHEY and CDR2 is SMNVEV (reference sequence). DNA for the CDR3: TGTGCCAGCAGTTTGGACGGGGCCTACGAGCAGTACTTC. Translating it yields CASSLDGAYEQYF.

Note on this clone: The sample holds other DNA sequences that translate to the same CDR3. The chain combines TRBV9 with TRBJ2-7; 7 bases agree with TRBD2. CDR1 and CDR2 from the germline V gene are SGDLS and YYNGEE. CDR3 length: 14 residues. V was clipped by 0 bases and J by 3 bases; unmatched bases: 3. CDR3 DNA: TGTGCCAGCAGCGTAGGCGGGAGTAGCTACGAGCAGTACTTC. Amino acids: CASSVGGSSYEQYF. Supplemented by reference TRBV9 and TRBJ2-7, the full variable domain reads DSGVTQTPKHLITATGQRVTLRCSPRSGDLSVYWYQQSLDQGLQFLIQYYNGEERAKGNILERFSAQQFPDLHSELNLSSLELGDSALYFCASSVGGSSYEQYFGPGTRLTVT.

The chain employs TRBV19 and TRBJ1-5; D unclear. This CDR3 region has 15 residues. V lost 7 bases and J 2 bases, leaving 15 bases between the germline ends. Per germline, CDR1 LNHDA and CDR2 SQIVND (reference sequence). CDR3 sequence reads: CASNEDTEGNQPQHF. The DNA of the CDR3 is TGTGCCAGTAATGAAGACACCGAAGGCAATCAGCCCCAGCATTTT.